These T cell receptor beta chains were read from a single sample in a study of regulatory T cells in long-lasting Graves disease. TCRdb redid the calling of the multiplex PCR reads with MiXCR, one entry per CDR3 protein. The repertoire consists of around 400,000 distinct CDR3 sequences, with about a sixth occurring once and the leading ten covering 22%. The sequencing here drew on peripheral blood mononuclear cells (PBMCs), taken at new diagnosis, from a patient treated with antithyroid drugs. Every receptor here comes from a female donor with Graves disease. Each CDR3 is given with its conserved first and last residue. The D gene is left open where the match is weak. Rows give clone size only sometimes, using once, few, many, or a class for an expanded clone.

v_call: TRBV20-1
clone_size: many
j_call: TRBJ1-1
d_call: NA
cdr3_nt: TGCAGTGCTAGAGGGAACCGACAGGAATTGAACACTGAAGCTTTCTTT
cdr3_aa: CSARGNRQELNTEAFF

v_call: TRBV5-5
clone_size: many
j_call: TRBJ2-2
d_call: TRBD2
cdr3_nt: TGTGCCAGCAGCCACGGAAGCACTAGCGGGAGGTTCACCGGGGAGCTGTTTTTT
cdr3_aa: CASSHGSTSGRFTGELFF

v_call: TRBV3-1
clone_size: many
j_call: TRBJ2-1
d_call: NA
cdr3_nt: TGTGCCAGCAGCCAAGTGGGGCAATGGGAGCAGTTCTTC
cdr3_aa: CASSQVGQWEQFF

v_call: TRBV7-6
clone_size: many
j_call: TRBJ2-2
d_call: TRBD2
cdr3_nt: TGTGCCAGCAGCTTACCCTTTCGGGGGGAGAAGAACACCGGGGAGCTGTTTTTT
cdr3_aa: CASSLPFRGEKNTGELFF

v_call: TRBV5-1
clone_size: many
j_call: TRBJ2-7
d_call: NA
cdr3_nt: TGCGCCAGCAGCCGGTTTGGTTGGGTAGTTTACGAGCAGTACTTC
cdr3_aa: CASSRFGWVVYEQYF

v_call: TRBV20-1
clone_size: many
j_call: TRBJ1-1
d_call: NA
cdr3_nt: TGCAGTGCTACCCTCGGCGGTCCGGAGACTGAAGCTTTCTTT
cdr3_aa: CSATLGGPETEAFF

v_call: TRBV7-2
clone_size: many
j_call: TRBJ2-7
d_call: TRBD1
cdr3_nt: TGTGCCAGCAGCTCGACAGGGGGCGAGTCTGCACAGTACTTC
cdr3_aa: CASSSTGGESAQYF

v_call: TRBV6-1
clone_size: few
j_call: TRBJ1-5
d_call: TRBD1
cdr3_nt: TGTGCCAGCAGTCAACAGGGGCTTGGGCAGCCCCAGCATTTT
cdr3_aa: CASSQQGLGQPQHF

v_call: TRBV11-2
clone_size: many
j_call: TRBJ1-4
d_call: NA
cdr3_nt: TGTGCCAGCAGCTTGGCGGAAAAACTGTTTTTT
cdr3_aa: CASSLAEKLFF

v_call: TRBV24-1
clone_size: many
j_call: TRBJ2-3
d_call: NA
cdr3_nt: TGTGCCACCAGTGAAACGGGAACCACAGATACGCAGTATTTT
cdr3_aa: CATSETGTTDTQYF

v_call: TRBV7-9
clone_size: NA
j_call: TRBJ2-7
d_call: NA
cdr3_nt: TGTGCCAGCAGCAGTACTATGAGCTCCTACGAGCAGTACTTC
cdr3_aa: CASSSTMSSYEQYF

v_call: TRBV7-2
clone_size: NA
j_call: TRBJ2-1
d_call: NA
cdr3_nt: TGTGCCAGCAGCTCAGGACTGGGGAGCTCCTACAATGAGCAGTTCTTC
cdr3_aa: CASSSGLGSSYNEQFF

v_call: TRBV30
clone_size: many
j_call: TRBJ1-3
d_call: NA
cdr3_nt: TGTGCCTGGAGAACAGACGCGGGAAACACCATATATTTT
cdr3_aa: CAWRTDAGNTIYF

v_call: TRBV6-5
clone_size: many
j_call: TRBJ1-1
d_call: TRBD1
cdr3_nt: TGTGCCAGCAGTTACGAGGGGACAGGGGGCACTGAAGCTTTCTTT
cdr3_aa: CASSYEGTGGTEAFF

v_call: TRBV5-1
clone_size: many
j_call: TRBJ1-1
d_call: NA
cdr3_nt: TGCGCCAGCAGCGGGCAGGCTCCTGGGGACACTGAAGCTTTCTTT
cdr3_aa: CASSGQAPGDTEAFF

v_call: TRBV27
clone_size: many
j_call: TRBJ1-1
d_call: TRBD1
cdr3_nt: TGTGCCAGCAGCAGAACAGGGGGTGAAGCTTTCTTT
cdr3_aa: CASSRTGGEAFF